This T cell receptor (beta chain) was retrieved from a study of blood T cell repertoires in COVID-19. Profiling relied on immunoSEQ multiplex PCR, and the TCRdb table lists in-frame clones only, not all of them. The sample comprises under 250,000 clones, 83% of which are singletons, and 2% to 3% rests with the top ten. Germline CDR1 is SGHTA and CDR2 is FQGTGA. Trimming took 2 bases from V and 2 from J, leaving 12 bases between them. The CDR3 runs 15 residues. This clone was observed once. This receptor was taken from a woman aged 40 to 50 with active or convalescent COVID-19. The rearrangement links TRBV7-3 to TRBJ1-2, with D maybe TRBD1 (5 bases). The sequenced sample was peripheral blood. The DNA for the CDR3 is TGTGCCAGCAGCTTAGGGGCCTCGGAGAACTATGGCTACACCTTC. This sequence encodes CASSLGASENYGYTF.